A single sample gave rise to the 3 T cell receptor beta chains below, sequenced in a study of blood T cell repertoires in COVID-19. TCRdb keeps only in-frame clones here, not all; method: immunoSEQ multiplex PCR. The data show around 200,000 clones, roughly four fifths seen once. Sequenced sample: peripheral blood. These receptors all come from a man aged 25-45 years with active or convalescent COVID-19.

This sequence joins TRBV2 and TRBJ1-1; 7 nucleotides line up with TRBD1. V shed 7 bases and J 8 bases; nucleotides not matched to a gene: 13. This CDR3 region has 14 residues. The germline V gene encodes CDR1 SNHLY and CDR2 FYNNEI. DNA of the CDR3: TGTGCCAGCATCGAAGCGCGCAGGGGGAAAGAAGCTTTCTTT. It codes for CASIEARRGKEAFF.

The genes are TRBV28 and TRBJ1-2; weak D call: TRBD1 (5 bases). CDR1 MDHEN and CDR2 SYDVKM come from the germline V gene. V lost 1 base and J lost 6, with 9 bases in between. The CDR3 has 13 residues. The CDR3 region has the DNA TGTGCCAGCAGTTTATCCAGGGTGGATGGCTACACCTTC. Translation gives CASSLSRVDGYTF.

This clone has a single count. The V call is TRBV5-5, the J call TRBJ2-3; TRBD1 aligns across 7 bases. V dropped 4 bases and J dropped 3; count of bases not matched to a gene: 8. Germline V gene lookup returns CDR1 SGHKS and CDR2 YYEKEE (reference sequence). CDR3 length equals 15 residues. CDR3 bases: TGTGCCAGCAGCCTATCCAGGGGGAGAACAGATACGCAGTATTTT. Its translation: CASSLSRGRTDTQYF.